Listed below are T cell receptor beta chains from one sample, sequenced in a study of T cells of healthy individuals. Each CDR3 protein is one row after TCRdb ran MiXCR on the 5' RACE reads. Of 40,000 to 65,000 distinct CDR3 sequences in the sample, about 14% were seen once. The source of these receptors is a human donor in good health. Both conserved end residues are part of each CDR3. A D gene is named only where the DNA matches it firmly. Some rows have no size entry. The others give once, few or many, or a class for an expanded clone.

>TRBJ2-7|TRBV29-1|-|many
CSALAGRSSYEQYF
TGCAGCGCCCTGGCCGGGCGTTCCTCCTACGAGCAGTACTTC
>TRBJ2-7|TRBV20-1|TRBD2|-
CSARRRTSPYEQYF
TGCAGTGCCCGCCGCCGGACTAGCCCCTACGAGCAGTACTTC
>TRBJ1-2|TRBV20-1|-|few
CSVRAPGYGYTF
TGCAGTGTCCGAGCACCGGGGTACGGCTACACCTTC
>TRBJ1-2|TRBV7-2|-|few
CASSPRVAGYGYTF
TGTGCCAGCAGCCCGCGGGTGGCGGGCTATGGCTACACCTTC
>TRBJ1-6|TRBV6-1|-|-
CASSVGSNSPLHF
TGTGCCAGCAGTGTTGGGTCGAATTCACCCCTCCACTTT
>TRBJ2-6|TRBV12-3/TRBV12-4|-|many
CASSLNSGANVLTF
TGTGCCAGCAGTTTAAACTCTGGGGCCAACGTCCTGACTTTC
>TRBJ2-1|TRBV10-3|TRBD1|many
CAISRGQSNEQFF
TGTGCCATCAGTAGGGGACAGTCCAATGAGCAGTTCTTC
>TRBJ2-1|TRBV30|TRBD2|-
CAWMAGLADYNEQFF
TGTGCCTGGATGGCGGGACTAGCGGACTACAATGAGCAGTTCTTC
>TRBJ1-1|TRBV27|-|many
CASSLSRGANTEAFF
TGTGCCAGCAGTTTATCGAGGGGGGCGAACACTGAAGCTTTCTTT
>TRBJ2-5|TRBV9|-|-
CASSVRGTQETQYF
TGTGCCAGCAGCGTCCGGGGAACCCAAGAGACCCAGTACTTC
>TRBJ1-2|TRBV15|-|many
CATSRGDGRGPLYGYTF
TGTGCCACCAGCAGAGGGGATGGGAGAGGCCCTCTCTATGGCTACACCTTC
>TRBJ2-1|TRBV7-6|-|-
CASSLAVAYNEQFF
TGTGCCAGCAGCTTAGCCGTGGCTTACAATGAGCAGTTCTTC
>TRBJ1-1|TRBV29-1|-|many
CSVELGGNTEAFF
TGCAGCGTTGAATTAGGGGGGAACACTGAAGCTTTCTTT
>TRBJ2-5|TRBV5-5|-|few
CASSLGQHQETQYF
TGTGCCAGCAGCTTGGGACAGCACCAAGAGACCCAGTACTTC
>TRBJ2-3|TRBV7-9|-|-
CASSLSLSTDTQYF
TGTGCCAGCAGCTTATCCCTCAGCACAGATACGCAGTATTTT
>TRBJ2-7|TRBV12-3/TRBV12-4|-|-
CASTLRGGAAAGYEQYF
TGTGCCAGCACCCTAAGGGGGGGCGCGGCCGCGGGCTACGAGCAGTACTTC
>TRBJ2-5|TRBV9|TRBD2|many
CASSSGLAGGHETQYF
TGTGCCAGCAGCTCGGGACTAGCGGGGGGGCATGAGACCCAGTACTTC
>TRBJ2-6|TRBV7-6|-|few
CASSLEVSLSGANVLTF
TGTGCCAGCAGCTTAGAAGTCTCCCTCTCTGGGGCCAACGTCCTGACTTTC
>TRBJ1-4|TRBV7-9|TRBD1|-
CASSPRQGFGEKLFF
TGTGCCAGCAGCCCCCGACAGGGTTTCGGTGAAAAACTGTTTTTT
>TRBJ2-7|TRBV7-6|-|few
CASSLLGLSYEQYF
TGTGCCAGCAGCTTACTGGGGCTTTCCTACGAGCAGTACTTC
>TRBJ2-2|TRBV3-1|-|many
CASSQRGSTGELFF
TGTGCCAGCAGCCAAAGGGGGAGTACCGGGGAGCTGTTTTTT
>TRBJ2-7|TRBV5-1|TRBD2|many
CASSLDIGGGAKEQYF
TGCGCCAGCAGCTTGGATATCGGCGGGGGGGCAAAGGAGCAGTACTTC
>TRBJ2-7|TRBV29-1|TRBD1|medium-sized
CSVQQGALHEQYF
TGCAGCGTTCAACAGGGGGCCCTCCACGAGCAGTACTTC
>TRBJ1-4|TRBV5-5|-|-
CASSRRKGRSEEKLFF
TGTGCCAGCAGCCGCCGGAAGGGAAGGTCGGAGGAAAAACTGTTTTTT
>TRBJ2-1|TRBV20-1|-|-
CSARDLGLAHNEQFF
TGCAGTGCTAGAGATCTCGGGCTAGCCCACAATGAGCAGTTCTTC
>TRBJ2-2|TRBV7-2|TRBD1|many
CASSAYRGRRTGELFF
TGTGCCAGCAGCGCTTACAGGGGGCGGAGGACCGGGGAGCTGTTTTTT
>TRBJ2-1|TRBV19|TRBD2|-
CASHGTRFYNEQFF
TGTGCCAGCCACGGGACTAGATTTTACAATGAGCAGTTCTTC
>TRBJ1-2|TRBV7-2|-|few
CASSLNRGVFGAGYTF
TGTGCCAGCAGCTTAAACCGGGGTGTCTTCGGGGCTGGCTACACCTTC
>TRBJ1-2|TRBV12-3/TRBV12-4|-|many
CASSPTGRPYGYTF
TGTGCCAGCAGCCCGACAGGCCGCCCCTATGGCTACACCTTC
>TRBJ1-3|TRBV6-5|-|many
CASSYVAPTFSGNTIYF
TGTGCCAGCAGTTACGTGGCCCCAACATTCTCTGGAAACACCATATATTTT
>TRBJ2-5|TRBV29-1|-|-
CSVSSGMSETQYF
TGCAGCGTCTCCTCGGGAATGTCAGAGACCCAGTACTTC
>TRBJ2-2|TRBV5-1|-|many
CASSLSWANTGELFF
TGCGCCAGCAGCTTGTCATGGGCCAACACCGGGGAGCTGTTTTTT
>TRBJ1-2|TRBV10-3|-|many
CAISYGSGGGYTF
TGTGCCATCAGTTATGGTTCCGGCGGAGGCTACACCTTC
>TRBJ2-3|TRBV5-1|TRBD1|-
CASSPTTGVTDTQYF
TGCGCCAGCAGCCCGACTACAGGGGTCACAGATACGCAGTATTTT
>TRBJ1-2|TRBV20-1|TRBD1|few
CSADREYGYTF
TGCAGTGCAGACAGGGAGTATGGCTACACCTTC
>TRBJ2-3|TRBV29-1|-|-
CSVGAAGVYTDTQYF
TGCAGCGTGGGGGCGGCGGGGGTGTACACAGATACGCAGTATTTT
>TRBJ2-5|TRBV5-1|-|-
CASSLAGQAQETQYF
TGCGCCAGCAGCTTGGCCGGTCAGGCTCAAGAGACCCAGTACTTC
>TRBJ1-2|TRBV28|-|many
CASRSDGDYGYTF
TGTGCCAGCAGGTCGGACGGGGACTATGGCTACACCTTC
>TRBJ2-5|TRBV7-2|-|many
CASSLGQETQYF
TGTGCCAGCAGCCTGGGGCAAGAGACCCAGTACTTC
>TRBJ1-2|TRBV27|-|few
CASSQQGDYGYTF
TGTGCCAGCAGTCAACAGGGTGACTATGGCTACACCTTC
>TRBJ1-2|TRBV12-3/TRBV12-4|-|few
CASGTGATVLLTF
TGTGCCAGCGGCACCGGGGCGACAGTTCTCCTCACCTTC
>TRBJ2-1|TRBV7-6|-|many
CASSLGSGSSYNEQFF
TGTGCCAGCAGCTTAGGCTCGGGGAGCTCCTACAATGAGCAGTTCTTC